This T cell receptor (beta chain) is from a study of breast tumors, draining lymph nodes, adjacent tissues. One entry per CDR3 protein, called by TCRdb with MiXCR from the multiplex PCR reads. The sample contains some 130,000 distinct CDR3 sequences, around 20% of which appear only once. Samples came from axillary lymph nodes draining the breast cancer. This clonotype was seen at least ten times. This clonotype was sampled from a female donor with breast cancer. Some clones in this sample may be carry-over from other donors' samples. Sequenced sample: axillary lymph node tissue.

The CDR3 spells CASTGGGGNEKLFF. The CDR3 bases are TGTGCCAGCACAGGGGGCGGGGGTAATGAAAAACTGTTTTTT. The chain is built from TRBV6-1 and TRBJ1-4; the match to TRBD1 covers 8 bases. V lost 7 bases, J lost 4 bases, and 5 bases stayed unmatched. Looked up from germline, CDR1 is MNHNS and CDR2 is SASEGT. The CDR3 is made up of 14 amino acids.